Here is one TCR beta chain with its context. Its specificity is unknown. The data originate from a study of T cell responses to AZD1222 COVID-19 vaccine. Overall study findings and caveats: In the spike-specific TCR repertoire, nearly half reportedly target unmutated variant regions. Vaccine-related CD4 TCRs covered spike, predominating at 160-218 and 743-854.

The CDR3 totals 13 residues. Trimming removed 3 bases at V and 7 bases at J, with 9 bases between. Repertoires were generated with immunoSEQ multiplex PCR, while TCRdb's copy carries only in-frame clones and drops some. This sample yields about 140,000 clones, of which roughly nine tenths are seen a single time; around 3.6% belongs to the top ten. The chain carries TRBV12-3 or TRBV12-4 and TRBJ1-4; D gene ambiguous. The sample here was peripheral blood, taken on day 0 of AZD1222 vaccination. The TCR comes from an adult in good health. The CDR3 sequence: CASSFRVSEKLFF. For the CDR3, the DNA is TGTGCCAGCAGTTTCAGAGTATCTGAAAAACTGTTTTTT.